This is a list of T cell receptor beta chains from one sample in a study of blood T cells in healthy people across ages. TCRdb ran MiXCR on the 5' RACE reads and lists one entry per CDR3 protein. The table lists about 800,000 distinct CDR3 sequences, around 25% of them singletons. This same sample was also part of a study on T cells of mothers and their children.

The sample comprised blood. These TCRs come from a boy younger than 18 in good health. The CDR3 runs from the conserved cysteine through the conserved F or W. D genes are given only for firm matches. Clone size is stated in some rows and not others, as once, few, many or a class when expanded.

cdr3_aa cdr3_nt j_call v_call d_call clone_size
CSVTTRKAYNEQFF TGCAGCGTCACAACACGGAAGGCATACAATGAGCAGTTCTTC TRBJ2-1 TRBV29-1 - -
CASNPDGLSGELFF TGTGCCAGCAACCCAGACGGGCTTTCCGGGGAGCTGTTTTTT TRBJ2-2 TRBV9 - few
CSASIPRGIQYF TGCAGTGCTAGTATTCCTAGAGGCATTCAGTACTTC TRBJ2-4 TRBV20-1 - -
CAAGGGSPYEQYF TGTGCTGCCGGAGGGGGGTCCCCCTACGAGCAGTACTTC TRBJ2-7 TRBV7-7 - -
CASSEFHVNEQYF TGTGCCAGCAGTGAATTCCATGTGAACGAGCAGTACTTC TRBJ2-7 TRBV6-1 - few
CASSLDPGGSGNTIYF TGTGCCAGCAGCTTAGATCCGGGGGGCTCTGGAAACACCATATATTTT TRBJ1-3 TRBV7-2 - -
CASSQERHPAYEQYF TGCGCCAGCAGCCAAGAAAGGCATCCCGCCTACGAGCAGTACTTC TRBJ2-7 TRBV4-3 - -
CASSPQGWGSYEQYF TGTGCCAGCAGTCCCCAGGGCTGGGGTTCCTACGAGCAGTACTTC TRBJ2-7 TRBV12-3/TRBV12-4 - -
CASSFGEGRSYGYTF TGTGCCAGCAGCTTCGGTGAGGGAAGAAGCTATGGCTACACCTTC TRBJ1-2 TRBV7-9 - -
CASSQAHSGAYEQYF TGTGCCAGCAGCCAAGCGCATTCGGGGGCCTACGAGCAGTACTTC TRBJ2-7 TRBV3-1 - -
CSAAGQGHNEQFF TGCAGTGCTGCGGGACAGGGCCACAATGAGCAGTTCTTC TRBJ2-1 TRBV20-1 TRBD1 -
CASSLLAVDEQFF TGTGCCAGCAGTCTGCTAGCGGTCGATGAGCAGTTCTTC TRBJ2-1 TRBV28 TRBD2 -
CSPKQRYRRDNEQFF TGCAGTCCCAAACAGAGGTACCGAAGAGACAATGAGCAGTTCTTC TRBJ2-1 TRBV20-1 - few
CASSLRGGIVPSYEQYF TGTGCCAGCAGCTTAAGGGGGGGAATAGTTCCCTCCTACGAGCAGTACTTC TRBJ2-7 TRBV7-2 - -
CSVDYLGNEQFF TGCAGCGTTGACTATCTTGGCAATGAGCAGTTCTTC TRBJ2-1 TRBV29-1 - few
CASSLLGAWDTEAFF TGCGCCAGCAGCTTGCTTGGGGCGTGGGACACTGAAGCTTTCTTT TRBJ1-1 TRBV5-1 - -
CASTQGADTHYNEQFF TGTGCCAGCACCCAAGGGGCCGACACTCACTACAATGAGCAGTTCTTC TRBJ2-1 TRBV3-1 - few
CASSLLGEGRSYEQYF TGTGCCAGCAGTTTATTGGGGGAGGGAAGGAGCTACGAGCAGTACTTC TRBJ2-7 TRBV28 TRBD2 -
CASSFRLAQETQYF TGTGCCAGCAGCTTCAGGCTAGCGCAAGAGACCCAGTACTTC TRBJ2-5 TRBV7-9 - -
CASSQAALRGSGANVLTF TGCGCCAGCAGCCAAGCGGCGCTGAGAGGGTCCGGGGCCAACGTCCTGACTTTC TRBJ2-6 TRBV4-1 - -
CASSFRTLNTEAFF TGCGCCAGCAGCTTTAGGACACTTAACACTGAAGCTTTCTTT TRBJ1-1 TRBV5-1 - -
CASSEAGAQYF TGTGCCAGCAGTGAAGCTGGGGCCCAGTACTTC TRBJ2-5 TRBV2 - -
CASSLLGQGLDTQYF TGTGCCAGCAGCTTGCTAGGACAGGGTTTGGATACGCAGTATTTT TRBJ2-3 TRBV5-5 TRBD1 many
CASSQEQLTGPSTDTQYF TGCGCCAGCAGCCAAGAACAATTGACGGGACCTAGCACAGATACGCAGTATTTT TRBJ2-3 TRBV4-3 - -
CASSSGLAAWEQYF TGTGCCAGCAGCTCGGGACTAGCGGCCTGGGAGCAGTACTTC TRBJ2-7 TRBV7-9 TRBD2 few
CASSASVGSYTDTQYF TGTGCCAGCAGCGCCTCCGTGGGCAGCTACACAGATACGCAGTATTTT TRBJ2-3 TRBV9 - -
CASSLEPTGLSDTQYF TGTGCCAGCAGCCTGGAACCGACGGGTCTCTCGGATACGCAGTATTTT TRBJ2-3 TRBV6-4 - -
CASSLIRAFNEQFF TGTGCCAGCAGCTTAATTCGGGCTTTCAATGAGCAGTTCTTC TRBJ2-1 TRBV7-2 - -
CASSLGQDGGYGYTF TGTGCCAGCAGCTTGGGTCAGGATGGCGGCTATGGCTACACCTTC TRBJ1-2 TRBV5-6 - -
CASSLGPTSGNTIYF TGTGCCAGCAGCTTAGGGCCAACCTCTGGAAACACCATATATTTT TRBJ1-3 TRBV7-2 - few
CASSPPGQSTGELFF TGTGCCAGCAGCCCGCCGGGACAGAGCACCGGGGAGCTGTTTTTT TRBJ2-2 TRBV7-9 TRBD1 -
CAISGGLSYQETQYF TGTGCCATCAGTGGGGGACTTTCGTACCAAGAGACCCAGTACTTC TRBJ2-5 TRBV10-3 - few
CATSSYNSPLHF TGTGCCACCAGCTCCTATAATTCACCCCTCCACTTT TRBJ1-6 TRBV15 - -
CASSPLALRGVDNEQFF TGTGCCAGCAGTCCTCTAGCACTAAGGGGCGTCGACAATGAGCAGTTCTTC TRBJ2-1 TRBV28 - -
CASSVWMETQYF TGTGCCAGCAGCGTTTGGATGGAGACCCAGTACTTC TRBJ2-5 TRBV7-9 - -
CASSSGAKTEAFF TGCGCCAGCAGCTCAGGGGCTAAGACTGAAGCTTTCTTT TRBJ1-1 TRBV5-1 - -
CASTRENTGELFF TGTGCCAGCACAAGGGAGAACACCGGGGAGCTGTTTTTT TRBJ2-2 TRBV13 - few
CASSLDILPGTLYGYTF TGCGCCAGCAGCTTGGATATTCTTCCCGGGACGCTCTATGGCTACACCTTC TRBJ1-2 TRBV5-1 - few
CSADRASYEQYF TGCAGCGCAGACAGGGCTTCCTACGAGCAGTACTTC TRBJ2-7 TRBV29-1 TRBD1 -
CASSQEWTSGPETQYF TGCGCCAGCAGCCAAGAATGGACTAGCGGGCCGGAGACCCAGTACTTC TRBJ2-5 TRBV4-1 TRBD2 -
CSAYDEQFF TGCAGTGCGTATGATGAGCAGTTCTTC TRBJ2-1 TRBV20-1 - -
CASRHRDRKETQYF TGTGCCAGCAGGCACCGGGACAGAAAAGAGACCCAGTACTTC TRBJ2-5 TRBV2 TRBD1 few
CSASGGSVDTQYF TGCAGTGCTAGCGGCGGGAGTGTTGATACGCAGTATTTT TRBJ2-3 TRBV20-1 TRBD2 -
CASSLRLAVYEQYF TGTGCCAGCAGTTTACGACTAGCGGTCTACGAGCAGTACTTC TRBJ2-7 TRBV28 TRBD2 few
CSAPYFAGTKGNSPLHF TGCAGTGCTCCATACTTTGCAGGGACTAAAGGGAATTCACCCCTCCACTTT TRBJ1-6 TRBV20-1 - -
CASSYGASGSLYIQYF TGTGCCAGCAGTTACGGGGCTAGCGGGAGTTTATACATTCAGTACTTC TRBJ2-4 TRBV6-2/TRBV6-3 TRBD2 -
CASSLTRPGELFF TGTGCCAGCAGCCTGACCAGACCCGGGGAGCTGTTTTTT TRBJ2-2 TRBV7-2 - -
CASSGLRWNTEAFF TGTGCCAGCAGTGGCCTTAGATGGAACACTGAAGCTTTCTTT TRBJ1-1 TRBV12-3/TRBV12-4 - -
CASSYRQVGGSPLHF TGTGCCAGCAGTTATCGGCAGGTCGGGGGCTCACCCCTCCACTTT TRBJ1-6 TRBV6-2/TRBV6-3 - few
CSAEGTDITNYGYTF TGCAGTGCGGAAGGGACAGATATAACTAACTATGGCTACACCTTC TRBJ1-2 TRBV20-1 TRBD1 few
CSAVGMRGTQETQYF TGCAGTGCAGTGGGGATGAGGGGTACTCAAGAGACCCAGTACTTC TRBJ2-5 TRBV20-1 - once
CASSQDLAGAYNEQFF TGCGCCAGCAGCCAAGATCTAGCGGGAGCCTACAATGAGCAGTTCTTC TRBJ2-1 TRBV4-3 TRBD2 -
CASSSPAGEQYF TGTGCCAGCAGTTCCCCAGCGGGCGAGCAGTACTTC TRBJ2-7 TRBV6-5 - -
CASSTGAAGANVLTF TGTGCCAGCAGCACCGGGGCAGCTGGGGCCAACGTCCTGACTTTC TRBJ2-6 TRBV28 - many
CASSSIPGVQETQYF TGTGCCAGCAGCTCGATACCAGGCGTTCAAGAGACCCAGTACTTC TRBJ2-5 TRBV7-2 - few
CATSDLPGQTDTQYF TGTGCCACCAGTGATTTACCGGGTCAGACAGATACGCAGTATTTT TRBJ2-3 TRBV24-1 - few
CASSSLPDRGLDNEQFF TGTGCCAGCAGCTCCCTCCCGGACAGGGGGCTCGACAATGAGCAGTTCTTC TRBJ2-1 TRBV7-2 TRBD1 -